Listed here is a single T cell receptor (beta chain). The data were obtained in a study of cytomegalovirus exposure and HLA in healthy donors. TCRdb's table, derived via immunoSEQ multiplex PCR, lists solely in-frame clones and lacks some. In the table there are 100,000 to 150,000 clones, around nine tenths of which are singletons. The TCR sequence derives from a woman aged 18-35 years in good health and CMV-seronegative. The sequenced sample consisted of PBMCs.

CDR3 sequence reads: CASSSDSPPYEQYF. CDR3 nucleotides: TGCGCCAGCAGCTCCGACAGCCCCCCCTACGAGCAGTACTTC. The chain carries TRBV5-1 and TRBJ2-7, with D perhaps matching TRBD1 (5 bases). The CDR3 contains 14 residues. The germline V gene encodes CDR1 SGHRS and CDR2 YFSETQ. Trimming pared 3 bases from V and 2 bases from J, leaving 12 bases between.